The clone carrying this TCR beta chain was picked up a small number of times. Its specificity is not known. The CDR3 end shows no conserved phenylalanine or tryptophan, and so a read error is likely. The DNA is omitted, as the CDR3 cannot be located on it reliably, and the CDR3 follows TCRdb's listing. The authors sequenced patients whose flow cytometry had shown CD8+CD57+ cell expansion. Prior therapy had not been administered to any patient at the time of blood sampling. The source of the sample is a study of CD8+CD57+ T cells in acquired aplastic anemia. General study results and limits: Levels of CD8+ Simpson's diversity were not significantly distinct in patients versus controls. Researchers report that twenty-nine CD8+ CDR3 sequences appeared in both patients and controls.

Template material for TCR beta VDJ and CDR3 profiling consisted of genomic DNA. MiXCR, applied by TCRdb to the reads, yields one record per CDR3 protein. The sample lists 200,000 to 300,000 distinct CDR3 sequences, less than 85% occurring once. The CDR3 length is 13 residues, termini included. Germline CDR1 and CDR2: SGHVS and FQNEAQ. The rearrangement joins TRBV7-8 to TRBJ2-3; the table's D call TRBD1 went unverified against the DNA. The material sequenced was sorted CD4+, CD8+, or CD8+CD57+ T cells (not recorded which) from PBMCs. The TCR comes from a human donor with aplastic anemia. The CDR3 here is CASSFDPDGTAFS.